The clone carrying this T cell receptor (beta chain) was counted at least ten times. The antigen remains unidentified. This entry belongs to a study of breast tumors, draining lymph nodes, adjacent tissues. Study-wide points: Tumor repertoires ranked between lymph nodes and nontumor tissue in diversity, with V and J gene preferences. The lymph node origin of tumor T cells was framed as consistent with a hypothesis, not demonstrated.

TCRdb re-called the multiplex PCR reads through MiXCR, storing one row per CDR3 protein. The data contain about 110,000 distinct CDR3 sequences, around 30% of them singletons. The germline CDR1 and CDR2 sequences are LNHDA and SQIVND (reference sequence). The CDR3 extends over 14 amino acids. V lost 6 bases to trimming and J lost 4 bases; unmatched junction nucleotides: 6. Samples came from axillary lymph nodes draining the breast cancer. Sequencing was carried out using axillary lymph node tissue. V gene TRBV19 combines with J gene TRBJ2-1; 7 bases fit TRBD1. This sequence was found in a female donor with breast cancer. Some clones in this sample may be carry-over from other donors' samples. Written as DNA, the CDR3 is TGTGCCAGTAGCCGGGACAGCATATACAATGAGCAGTTCTTC. This encodes CASSRDSIYNEQFF.